The rows below give T cell receptor beta chains drawn from one sample of a study of vaccination and CD4 T cells after COVID-19. No cognate antigen is known for these TCRs. TCRdb reprocessed the PCR reads with MiXCR, giving one entry per CDR3 protein. Among around 12,000 distinct CDR3 sequences, less than 55% were seen once, and the ten largest hold about a fifth. Sequencing was performed on cultured CD4+ T cells from blood, taken after SARS-CoV-2 vaccination. The source is a human donor with COVID-19. CDR3s include the opening cysteine and the closing phenylalanine or tryptophan. Clone size is given for some rows only: seen once, a few or many times, or a class if the clone is expanded.

abundance: NA
v_gene: TRBV21-1
len: 19
CDR3aa: CASSKGRSLAGVLSDTQYF

abundance: few
v_gene: TRBV20-1
len: 12
CDR3aa: CSAREDGYEQYF

abundance: NA
v_gene: TRBV7-9
len: 14
CDR3aa: CASSFGLSAGELFF

abundance: few
v_gene: TRBV27
len: 13
CDR3aa: CASSLSRGDTQYF

abundance: NA
v_gene: TRBV24-1
len: 13
CDR3aa: CTTSANHNSPLHF

abundance: once
v_gene: TRBV24-1
len: 14
CDR3aa: CATSDPGRNYGYTF

abundance: NA
v_gene: TRBV7-9
len: 11
CDR3aa: CASSNLETQYF

abundance: NA
v_gene: TRBV7-9
len: 15
CDR3aa: CASTNRAGASYEQYF

abundance: NA
v_gene: TRBV6-2/TRBV6-3
len: 14
CDR3aa: CASHQDGSSYEQYF

abundance: NA
v_gene: TRBV7-7
len: 17
CDR3aa: CASSTRRLAGQEETQYF

abundance: NA
v_gene: TRBV7-9
len: 13
CDR3aa: CASSVSVRTEAFF

abundance: NA
v_gene: TRBV7-3
len: 18
CDR3aa: CASSLIGGRSIPQETQYF

abundance: NA
v_gene: TRBV5-1
len: 14
CDR3aa: CASSLGLASDTQYF

abundance: NA
v_gene: TRBV20-1
len: 14
CDR3aa: CSVQAGTENQPQHF

abundance: NA
v_gene: TRBV15
len: 14
CDR3aa: CATSWGNMNTEAFF

abundance: few
v_gene: TRBV2
len: 14
CDR3aa: CASSEEGRLYEQYF

abundance: NA
v_gene: TRBV20-1
len: 13
CDR3aa: CSAQGLKKSEQYF

abundance: NA
v_gene: TRBV28
len: 13
CDR3aa: CASSLPRTSEQYF

abundance: NA
v_gene: TRBV2
len: 10
CDR3aa: CASRTPGAFF

abundance: NA
v_gene: TRBV19
len: 15
CDR3aa: CASSMGTGNNSPLHF

abundance: NA
v_gene: TRBV5-1
len: 13
CDR3aa: CASSLDLNTEAFF

abundance: few
v_gene: TRBV7-9
len: 15
CDR3aa: CASSPTSGGADTQYF

abundance: NA
v_gene: TRBV20-1
len: 14
CDR3aa: CSARDLSTGYGYTF

abundance: NA
v_gene: TRBV7-7
len: 15
CDR3aa: CASNLALSQGETQYF

abundance: few
v_gene: TRBV7-9
len: 16
CDR3aa: CASSPPFRSGNTEAFF

abundance: few
v_gene: TRBV19
len: 13
CDR3aa: CASSIEAPRGYTF

abundance: NA
v_gene: TRBV14
len: 15
CDR3aa: CASSQEEFGRETQYF

abundance: NA
v_gene: TRBV11-3
len: 15
CDR3aa: CASSFSSGGVNEQFF

abundance: NA
v_gene: TRBV7-6
len: 16
CDR3aa: CASSLAVGTRPDTQYF

abundance: NA
v_gene: TRBV6-5
len: 14
CDR3aa: CASSYSIANYGYTF

abundance: few
v_gene: TRBV24-1
len: 15
CDR3aa: CATSDPDRYPYGYTF

abundance: NA
v_gene: TRBV24-1
len: 15
CDR3aa: CATSAETSSTDTQYF

abundance: NA
v_gene: TRBV6-2/TRBV6-3
len: 13
CDR3aa: CASSYGRPYEQYF

abundance: few
v_gene: TRBV20-1
len: 12
CDR3aa: CSAGDRGQPQHF

abundance: once
v_gene: TRBV5-4
len: 16
CDR3aa: CASSKGRDQVVETQYF

abundance: NA
v_gene: TRBV5-1
len: 14
CDR3aa: CASSPDRSNQPQHF

abundance: NA
v_gene: TRBV5-4
len: 13
CDR3aa: CASSLAGRDGYTF

abundance: few
v_gene: TRBV7-8
len: 16
CDR3aa: CASSTTGTLSNQPQHF

abundance: NA
v_gene: TRBV6-1
len: 13
CDR3aa: CASRYRVYNEQFF

abundance: once
v_gene: TRBV29-1
len: 13
CDR3aa: CSEGVQDIQPQHF

abundance: NA
v_gene: TRBV6-1
len: 16
CDR3aa: CASSARGGTAFRAQYF

abundance: NA
v_gene: TRBV25-1
len: 13
CDR3aa: CASAARGGNTIYF

abundance: few
v_gene: TRBV6-1
len: 18
CDR3aa: CASSPGWTGTFPNEKLFF

abundance: NA
v_gene: TRBV7-2
len: 14
CDR3aa: CASTAQGGLDTQYF

abundance: NA
v_gene: TRBV5-8
len: 17
CDR3aa: CASSLVGKGSGANVLTF

abundance: NA
v_gene: TRBV14
len: 15
CDR3aa: CASSQALRFYSPLHF

abundance: few
v_gene: TRBV27
len: 9
CDR3aa: CAPVQPQHF

abundance: once
v_gene: TRBV2
len: 12
CDR3aa: CASSGTATEAFF

abundance: NA
v_gene: TRBV7-8
len: 14
CDR3aa: CASSTKQGRETQYF

abundance: few
v_gene: TRBV28
len: 13
CDR3aa: CASRLGEVSGYTF

abundance: NA
v_gene: TRBV20-1
len: 15
CDR3aa: CSAPDGGRRSYEQYF

abundance: NA
v_gene: TRBV5-1
len: 15
CDR3aa: CASSLAMRGNTEAFF

abundance: NA
v_gene: TRBV11-2
len: 15
CDR3aa: CASSRGQGLTDTQYF

abundance: NA
v_gene: TRBV12-3/TRBV12-4
len: 15
CDR3aa: CASSFGGRSNYGYTF

abundance: NA
v_gene: TRBV6-5
len: 15
CDR3aa: CASSSRTTSYNEQFF